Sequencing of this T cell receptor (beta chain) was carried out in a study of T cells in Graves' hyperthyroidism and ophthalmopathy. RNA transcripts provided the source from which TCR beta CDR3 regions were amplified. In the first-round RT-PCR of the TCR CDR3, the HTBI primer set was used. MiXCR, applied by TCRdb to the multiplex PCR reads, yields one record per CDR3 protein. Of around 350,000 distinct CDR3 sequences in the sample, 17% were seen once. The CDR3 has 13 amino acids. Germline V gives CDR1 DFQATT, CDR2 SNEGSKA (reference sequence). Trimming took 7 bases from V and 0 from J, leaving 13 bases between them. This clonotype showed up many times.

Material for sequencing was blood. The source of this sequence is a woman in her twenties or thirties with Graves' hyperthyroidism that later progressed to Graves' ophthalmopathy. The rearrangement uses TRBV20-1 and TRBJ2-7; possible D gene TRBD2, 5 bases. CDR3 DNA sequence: TGCAGTGTAAAGGACTTAAGCTCCTACGAGCAGTACTTC. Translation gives CSVKDLSSYEQYF.